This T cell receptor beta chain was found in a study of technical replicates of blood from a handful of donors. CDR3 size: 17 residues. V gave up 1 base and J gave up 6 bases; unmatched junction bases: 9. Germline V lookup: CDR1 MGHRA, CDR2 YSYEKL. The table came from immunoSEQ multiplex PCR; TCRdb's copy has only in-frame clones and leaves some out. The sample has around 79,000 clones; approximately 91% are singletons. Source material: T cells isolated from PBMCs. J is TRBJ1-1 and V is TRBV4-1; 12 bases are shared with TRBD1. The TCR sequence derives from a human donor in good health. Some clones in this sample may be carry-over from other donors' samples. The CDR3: CASSQAGTGGEVPEAFF. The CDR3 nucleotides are TGCGCCAGCAGCCAAGCCGGGACAGGGGGCGAGGTCCCTGAAGCTTTCTTT.